This T cell receptor (beta chain) was documented in a study of T cell changes during pregnancy in multiple sclerosis. Produced via immunoSEQ multiplex PCR; TCRdb's table is partial and in-frame only. Counted here are roughly 42,000 clones, about 88% occurring once; the ten biggest clones make up 1% to 1.5%. V dropped 2 bases and J dropped 6; count of bases not matched to a gene: 5. This CDR3 is 14 amino acids long. The V gene's germline CDR1 is SGHAT and CDR2 FQNNGV. Sequencing used CD4+ T cells from peripheral blood mononuclear cells, obtained in the second trimester of pregnancy. The sequence came from a female donor with multiple sclerosis, enrolled in a pregnancy study. The chain carries TRBV11-2 and TRBJ1-2; 8 bases agree with TRBD1. CDR3: CASSLLGQANGYTF. CDR3 nucleotides: TGTGCCAGCAGCTTATTGGGACAGGCAAATGGCTACACCTTC.